These 27 T cell receptor beta chains were sequenced from one sample in a study of blood T cell repertoires in COVID-19. This table comes from immunoSEQ multiplex PCR, and its TCRdb copy is limited to in-frame clones, with some not included. The sample records 45,000 to 65,000 clones, 86% being singletons. The sequenced material came from peripheral blood. These receptors all stem from an elderly man with active COVID-19.

This chain uses TRBV7-3 with TRBJ2-1; 9 nucleotides align to TRBD2. Looked up from germline, CDR1 is SGHTA and CDR2 is FQGTGA. J was trimmed by 2 bases and V by 6 bases; bases with no gene match: 5. The CDR3 consists of 15 residues. CDR3 in amino acids: CASRRTSDTYNEQFF. CDR3 DNA sequence: TGTGCCAGCAGACGGACTAGCGACACCTACAATGAGCAGTTCTTC.

This clone was seen a few times. The chain combines TRBV28 with TRBJ1-6; 7 positions agree with TRBD1. Germline assignment: CDR1 MDHEN and CDR2 SYDVKM. The ends lost 5 bases at V and 9 bases at J; junction bases unmatched: 10. The CDR3 is 15 amino acids. The CDR3 DNA reads as TGTGCCAGCAGTCCCTCAAGGGGGCCGCTTTCACCCCTCCACTTT. This translates into CASSPSRGPLSPLHF.

The chain joins TRBV5-4 to TRBJ2-3; TRBD2 agrees at 10 bases. There are 16 residues in the CDR3. V trimming: 4 bases; J trimming: 2 bases; junction bases outside the gene matches: 7. CDR1 is SGHNT, CDR2 YYREEE, per germline (reference sequence). The CDR3 DNA follows: TGTGCCAGCAGCCTGCCAGCGGGAGGGATCACAGATACGCAGTATTTT. It specifies CASSLPAGGITDTQYF.

This clone has just one count. The chain couples TRBV28 to TRBJ2-3, with 11 bases fitting TRBD2. The CDR3 has 19 amino acids. V lost 6 bases and J lost 0; bases outside the gene matches: 14. Looked up from germline, CDR1 is MDHEN and CDR2 is SYDVKM. The CDR3 sequence: CASSPTYLAGGLSTDTQYF. CDR3 sequence (DNA): TGTGCCAGCAGCCCTACTTATCTAGCGGGAGGCCTGAGCACAGATACGCAGTATTTT.

The chain carries TRBV5-1 and TRBJ2-2; D may be TRBD2 (5 bases). CDR1 is SGHRS, CDR2 YFSETQ, per germline. The CDR3 consists of 16 residues. Deletions cut 0 bases from V and 3 bases from J, with 12 bases between. The DNA for the CDR3 is TGCGCCAGCAGCTTGGACGCCGCGCGGGACACCGGGGAGCTGTTTTTT. The encoded protein is CASSLDAARDTGELFF.

The V call is TRBV5-4, the J call TRBJ2-7; 7 positions agree with TRBD2. V trimming: 4 bases; J trimming: 3 bases; junction bases outside the gene matches: 10. Germline CDR1 SGHNT, CDR2 YYREEE (reference sequence). This CDR3 region has 15 residues. CDR3 in amino acids: CASSRLAGEVYEQYF. The CDR3 coding sequence is TGTGCCAGCAGCCGGTTAGCGGGCGAGGTCTACGAGCAGTACTTC. Drawing the rest from reference TRBV5-4 and TRBJ2-7, the complete variable domain is ETGVTQSPTHLIKTRGQQVTLRCSSQSGHNTVSWYQQALGQGPQFIFQYYREEENGRGNFPPRFSGLQFPNYSSELNVNALELDDSALYLCASSRLAGEVYEQYFGPGTRLTVT.

This rearrangement joins TRBV9 to TRBJ2-7; TRBD2 agrees at 9 bases. The CDR3 has 14 residues. Trimming removed 0 bases from V and 4 bases from J; junction bases left unmatched: 2. The germline V gene has CDR1 SGDLS and CDR2 YYNGEE. CDR3 amino acids: CASSVAAGGYEQYF. CDR3 in DNA: TGTGCCAGCAGCGTAGCGGCGGGAGGGTACGAGCAGTACTTC.

Note on this clone: The junction differs from germline at one of its ends, possibly a read error. This sequence joins TRBV7-3 and TRBJ2-1, with a possible D match to TRBD1 (6 bases). The CDR3 contains 12 residues. CDR1 is SGHTA, CDR2 FQGTGA, per germline. The CDR3 coding sequence is TGTGCCAGCAGCGTGACAGGCGACGTGCCTCTCTTC. Translating gives CASSVTGDVPLF.

The chain links TRBV5-1 to TRBJ2-7, with a tentative D call TRBD2 (6 bases). This CDR3 is built from 14 residues. CDR1 and CDR2 (germline): SGHRS, YFSETQ. V lost 4 bases and J 0 bases, leaving 11 bases between the germline ends. The CDR3 sequence is CASSQGTASYEQYF. CDR3 coding DNA: TGCGCCAGCAGCCAAGGGACTGCCTCCTACGAGCAGTACTTC.

The gene calls are TRBV19 and TRBJ1-6, with D hard to call. The CDR3 loop spans 14 amino acids. CDR1 LNHDA and CDR2 SQIVND come from the germline V gene (reference sequence). V was cut by 3 bases and J by 10 bases, with 13 bases left in between. The CDR3 is CASSIGRTGSPLHF. Written as DNA, the CDR3 is TGTGCCAGTAGTATTGGGAGAACGGGGTCACCCCTCCACTTT.

This clone was picked up one time. The rearrangement uses TRBV18 and TRBJ1-1, with a weak D call TRBD1 (5 bases). V shed 3 bases and J shed 10 bases, with 15 bases lying between them. Germline CDR1 reads KGHSH; CDR2 reads LQKENI. This CDR3 contains 13 residues. For the CDR3, the DNA is TGTGCCAGCTCACCCGGGGGTACGGGTGGAGCTTTCTTT. Translation gives CASSPGGTGGAFF.

The gene calls are TRBV28 and TRBJ2-7; D call uncertain. Trimming left V 2 bases short and J 0 bases short, with 8 bases between. Germline CDR1 MDHEN, CDR2 SYDVKM. The CDR3 sequence is 14 residues long. The CDR3 protein is CASSLGGTSYEQYF. The CDR3 region has the DNA TGTGCCAGCAGTTTAGGCGGAACCTCCTACGAGCAGTACTTC. Filled out from reference TRBV28 and TRBJ2-7, the complete variable domain reads DVKVTQSSRYLVKRTGEKVFLECVQDMDHENMFWYRQDPGLGLRLIYFSYDVKMKEKGDIPEGYSVSREKKERFSLILESASTNQTSMYLCASSLGGTSYEQYFGPGTRLTVT.

The chain uses TRBV10-2 and TRBJ2-5, with 8 bases matching TRBD1. This CDR3 contains 12 residues. With 7 bases clipped from V and 4 bases from J, the junction kept 2 bases outside the gene matches. The germline gives CDR1 WSHSY, CDR2 SAAADI. CDR3 in DNA: TGCGCCAGCAAACAGGGGGTAGAGACCCAGTACTTC. Translated: CASKQGVETQYF.

This chain connects TRBV4-2 to TRBJ2-7, with TRBD2 identical over 9 bases. The V segment lost 4 bases and the J segment 0 bases; nucleotides outside the gene matches: 13. From germline, CDR1 is LGHNA and CDR2 YNFKEQ. The CDR3 covers 18 residues. This chain's CDR3 is CASSRGDPAGGSSYEQYF. The CDR3 DNA reads as TGTGCCAGCAGCCGGGGGGACCCCGCGGGAGGGAGCTCCTACGAGCAGTACTTC.

The chain couples TRBV19 to TRBJ2-2; D gene ambiguous. V lost 0 bases to trimming and J lost 1 base, with 3 bases between them. There are 14 residues in the CDR3. CDR1 is LNHDA, CDR2 SQIVND, per germline (reference sequence). CDR3 nucleotide sequence: TGTGCCAGTAGTATAGACTGGAACACCGGGGAGCTGTTTTTT. Translation: CASSIDWNTGELFF.

The rearrangement links TRBV4-2 to TRBJ2-3; the D gene is possibly TRBD2 (6 bases). V was shortened by 9 bases and J by 2 bases, with 15 bases between the two germline ends. CDR1 and CDR2 from the germline V gene are LGHNA and YNFKEQ. The CDR3 length is 14 residues. DNA of the CDR3: TGTGCCAGTAGGGAGGACTCAAACACAGATACGCAGTATTTT. This encodes CASREDSNTDTQYF.

The chain is built from TRBV28 and TRBJ1-1; TRBD1 might be the D (6 bases). The length of the CDR3 is 13 residues. Trimming cost V 8 bases and J 3 bases, with 13 bases left between them. CDR1 and CDR2 (germline): MDHEN, SYDVKM. This CDR3 reads CASHENRDTEAFF. DNA of the CDR3: TGTGCCAGCCATGAAAACAGGGACACTGAAGCTTTCTTT.

The V call is TRBV15, the J call TRBJ2-6; 10 bases are a match to TRBD1. The germline V gene has CDR1 LNHNV and CDR2 YYDKDF (reference sequence). Trimming cost V 4 bases and J 3 bases; bases outside gene matches: 6. The CDR3 is 17 residues long. Here the CDR3 DNA reads TGTGCCACCAGCAAAGGGACAGGGGTGGGTGGGGCCAACGTCCTGACTTTC. This gives the protein CATSKGTGVGGANVLTF.

The chain uses TRBV25-1 and TRBJ2-1; 10 bases line up with TRBD2. The length of the CDR3 is 17 residues. J was trimmed by 4 bases and V by 3 bases; bases with no gene match: 9. The V gene's germline CDR1 is MGHDK and CDR2 SYGVNS. CDR3 coding DNA: TGTGCCAGCAGTGACCGCTTCCTAGCGGGAGCTTACAATGAGCAGTTCTTC. Translation: CASSDRFLAGAYNEQFF.

The rearrangement joins TRBV4-3 to TRBJ2-1; tentative D call: TRBD1 (5 bases). From germline, CDR1 is LGHNA and CDR2 YSLEER. This CDR3 is built from 17 residues. V lost 0 bases, J lost 0 bases, and 12 bases lay in between. The CDR3: CASSQDWGESSYNEQFF. CDR3 in DNA: TGCGCCAGCAGCCAAGATTGGGGCGAGAGCTCCTACAATGAGCAGTTCTTC.

V gene TRBV28 combines with J gene TRBJ2-2, with no clear D. Trimming cost V 3 bases and J 0 bases, with 11 bases left between them. Germline lookup yields CDR1 MDHEN and CDR2 SYDVKM. The CDR3 length is 16 residues. CDR3 nucleotides: TGTGCCAGCAGTTTGGGCAGTATAGCGAACACCGGGGAGCTGTTTTTT. Protein: CASSLGSIANTGELFF.

The chain employs TRBV28 and TRBJ1-5; D gene unclear. The germline V gene encodes CDR1 MDHEN and CDR2 SYDVKM. This CDR3 comprises 13 residues. With 8 bases removed from V and 3 bases from J, the gap between germline ends came to 11 bases. This CDR3 is CASATIINQPQHF. CDR3 coding DNA: TGTGCCAGCGCCACAATTATCAATCAGCCCCAGCATTTT. The complete variable domain, with remaining parts taken from reference TRBV28 and TRBJ1-5, reads DVKVTQSSRYLVKRTGEKVFLECVQDMDHENMFWYRQDPGLGLRLIYFSYDVKMKEKGDIPEGYSVSREKKERFSLILESASTNQTSMYLCASATIINQPQHFGDGTRLSIL.

This clone was detected only a few times. This sequence joins TRBV19 and TRBJ2-7, with D unresolved. Germline-derived CDR1 and CDR2 are LNHDA and SQIVND (reference sequence). The CDR3 runs to 11 residues. V was cut by 5 bases and J by 1 base, with 3 bases left in between. CDR3 in amino acids: CASSQSYEQYF. In nucleotides, the CDR3 is TGTGCCAGTAGTCAGTCCTACGAGCAGTACTTC. Filled out from reference TRBV19 and TRBJ2-7, the complete variable domain reads DGGITQSPKYLFRKEGQNVTLSCEQNLNHDAMYWYRQDPGQGLRLIYYSQIVNDFQKGDIAEGYSVSREKKESFPLTVTSAQKNPTAFYLCASSQSYEQYFGPGTRLTVT.

The rearrangement joins TRBV2 to TRBJ1-6, with 8 bases lining up with TRBD1. This CDR3 is built from 19 residues. V lost 4 bases to trimming and J lost 1 base; unmatched junction nucleotides: 12. Germline V gene data show CDR1 as SNHLY and CDR2 as FYNNEI. The CDR3 nucleotides are TGTGCCAGCAGTGTTTATCACAGGCAGGGGGCTTCCTATAATTCACCCCTCCACTTT. Its translation: CASSVYHRQGASYNSPLHF.

The V call is TRBV19, the J call TRBJ2-1; D possibly corresponds to TRBD1 (6 bases). The CDR3 has 15 residues. Trimming pared 10 bases from V and 9 bases from J, leaving 25 bases between. Per the germline V gene, CDR1 is LNHDA and CDR2 is SQIVND (reference sequence). In nucleotides, the CDR3 is TGTGCCACTACACCCGGCAATAACAGGGCGGGTGAGCAGTTCTTC. The encoded protein is CATTPGNNRAGEQFF.

This clone was picked up a small number of times. This chain connects TRBV18 to TRBJ1-3, with TRBD1 matching 11 bases. The V gene end was trimmed by 6 bases and the J gene end by 0 bases; junction bases not matched to a gene: 16. The CDR3 spans 20 residues. CDR1 and CDR2 from the germline V gene are KGHSH and LQKENI. CDR3 residues: CASSPPRTGGPLSSGNTIYF. CDR3 coding DNA: TGTGCCAGCTCCCCCCCCAGGACAGGGGGCCCCCTAAGCTCTGGAAACACCATATATTTT.

The rearrangement joins TRBV10-3 to TRBJ2-7, with D perhaps TRBD1 (6 bases). Germline CDR1 and CDR2: ENHRY and SYGVKD. This CDR3 has 18 residues. Trimming removed 0 bases at V and 0 bases at J, with 18 bases between. In DNA, the CDR3 is TGTGCCATCAGTGAGTCAGGCCAGGACAGTCGTTTCTCCTACGAGCAGTACTTC. This codes for CAISESGQDSRFSYEQYF.